A single sample gave rise to the 7 T cell receptor beta chains below, sequenced in a study of T cells in Graves' hyperthyroidism and ophthalmopathy. RNA transcripts gave rise to amplified TCR beta CDR3 regions. HTBI primers were the set used in a first-round RT-PCR of the TCR CDR3. One entry per CDR3 protein results from TCRdb running MiXCR on the multiplex PCR reads. The sample has about 600,000 distinct CDR3 sequences, roughly 15% seen once. The sequencing sample was made of blood. The receptor source for this set is a woman in her thirties or forties with Graves' ophthalmopathy.

V is TRBV29-1 and J is TRBJ2-5; 8 bases line up with TRBD1. The germline gives CDR1 SQVTM, CDR2 ANQGSEA. The CDR3 has 15 amino acids. After removal of 4 bases from V and 2 bases from J, the junction contained 9 bases not matched to a gene. CDR3 sequence: CSVVDRGNAQETQYF. In DNA form, the CDR3 reads TGCAGCGTTGTCGACAGGGGAAACGCTCAAGAGACCCAGTACTTC. Combining the CDR3 with reference TRBV29-1 and TRBJ2-5 gives the whole variable domain SAVISQKPSRDICQRGTSLTIQCQVDSQVTMMFWYRQQPGQSLTLIATANQGSEATYESGFVIDKFPISRPNLTFSTLTVSNMSPEDSSIYLCSVVDRGNAQETQYFGPGTRLLVL.

This clonotype was recorded a few times. The rearrangement links TRBV13 to TRBJ1-1; 7 nucleotides line up with TRBD1. V dropped 3 bases and J dropped 1; count of bases not matched to a gene: 8. This CDR3 has 16 residues. Germline CDR1 and CDR2: PRHDT and FYEKMQ (reference sequence). CDR3 in amino acids: CASSFSSRTGNTEAFF. The CDR3 DNA is TGTGCCAGCAGCTTCTCGTCAAGGACAGGGAACACTGAAGCTTTCTTT.

The chain employs TRBV20-1 and TRBJ2-3, with 8 bases that match TRBD2. J lost 5 bases, V lost 3 bases, and 16 bases had no gene match. CDR3 length: 17 amino acids. CDR1 and CDR2 (germline): DFQATT, SNEGSKA (reference sequence). CDR3 bases: TGCAGTGCTAGGACCCTTACTAGCGGACTTTCCGGAGATACGCAGTATTTT. It translates to CSARTLTSGLSGDTQYF.

V gene TRBV5-1 combines with J gene TRBJ2-3; tentatively, D is TRBD2 (5 bases). V was pared by 1 base and J by 5 bases, with 11 bases between. Germline assignment: CDR1 SGHRS and CDR2 YFSETQ. This CDR3 contains 14 residues. CDR3: CASSLLGVEDTQYF. The CDR3 region has the DNA TGCGCCAGCAGCTTGCTGGGAGTCGAAGATACGCAGTATTTT. Based on the CDR3 plus reference TRBV5-1 and TRBJ2-3, the full variable domain is KAGVTQTPRYLIKTRGQQVTLSCSPISGHRSVSWYQQTPGQGLQFLFEYFSETQRNKGNFPGRFSGRQFSNSRSEMNVSTLELGDSALYLCASSLLGVEDTQYFGPGTRLTVL.

The V call is TRBV20-1, the J call TRBJ1-5, with TRBD1 identical over 8 bases. The CDR3 totals 13 residues. CDR1 is DFQATT and CDR2 is SNEGSKA in the germline V gene (reference sequence). Trimming took 6 bases from V and 9 from J; bases not matched to a gene: 10. CDR3 in amino acids: CSATTGEGLPQHF. Here the CDR3 DNA reads TGCAGTGCCACGACAGGGGAGGGTTTGCCCCAGCATTTT.

This clonotype showed up many times. The chain carries TRBV2 and TRBJ1-2, with unresolved D. Germline CDR1 SNHLY, CDR2 FYNNEI. This CDR3 is 12 amino acids long. V lost 7 bases, J lost 2 bases, and 8 bases lay in between. The CDR3 is CASTSTNYGYTF. CDR3 nucleotides: TGTGCCAGCACGAGCACCAACTATGGCTACACCTTC.

This clonotype was recorded at least ten times. The J gene is TRBJ2-3, the V gene TRBV5-1; the D gene is possibly TRBD2 (5 bases). V was clipped by 3 bases and J by 0 bases, with 14 bases between them. CDR1 and CDR2 (germline): SGHRS, YFSETQ. CDR3 length equals 16 residues. CDR3 DNA: TGCGCCAGCAGCTCTCGAGGGCCGCCAAGCACAGATACGCAGTATTTT. This encodes CASSSRGPPSTDTQYF.